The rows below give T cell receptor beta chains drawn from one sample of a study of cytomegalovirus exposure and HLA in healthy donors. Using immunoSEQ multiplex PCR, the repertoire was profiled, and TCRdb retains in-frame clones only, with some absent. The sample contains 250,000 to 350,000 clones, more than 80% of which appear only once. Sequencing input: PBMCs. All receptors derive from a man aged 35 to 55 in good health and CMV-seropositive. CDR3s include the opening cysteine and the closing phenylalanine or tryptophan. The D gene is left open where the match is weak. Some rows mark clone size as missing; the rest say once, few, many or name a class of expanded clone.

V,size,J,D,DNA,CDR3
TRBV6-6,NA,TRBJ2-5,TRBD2,TGTGCCAGCAGCCGAGGGACTAGCGGGAGGGAGACCCAGTACTTC,CASSRGTSGRETQYF
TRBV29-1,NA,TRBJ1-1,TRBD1,TGCAGCGTTGGGGTTAAGACAGGGGAGCTTGGTGAAGCTTTCTTT,CSVGVKTGELGEAFF
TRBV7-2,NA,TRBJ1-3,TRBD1,TGTGCCAGCAGCTTAGTCGGCCCGCTGGGACAGGGGCCAAACACCATATATTTT,CASSLVGPLGQGPNTIYF
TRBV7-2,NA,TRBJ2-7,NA,TGTGCCAGCAGCTTAGGCCTAGGCGAAAACGAGCAGTACTTC,CASSLGLGENEQYF
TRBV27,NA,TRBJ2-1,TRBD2,TGTGCCAGCAGTTTAGAAGCGGGAGCAGGTAATGAGCAGTTCTTC,CASSLEAGAGNEQFF
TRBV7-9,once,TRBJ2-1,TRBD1,TGTGCCAGCAGCCCGGACAGGGGGCGGGAGCAGTTCTTC,CASSPDRGREQFF
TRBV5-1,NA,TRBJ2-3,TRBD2,TGCGCCAGCAGCCGGTGGCTAGCGGGAGGGTCCACAGATACGCAGTATTTT,CASSRWLAGGSTDTQYF
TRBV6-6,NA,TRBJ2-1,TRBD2,TGTGCCAGCAACCAGGGAGGGAATGAGCAGTTCTTC,CASNQGGNEQFF
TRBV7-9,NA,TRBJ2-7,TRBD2,TGTTCCAGCAGTGATACTAGCGGGGCCCTATACGAGCAGTACTTC,CSSSDTSGALYEQYF
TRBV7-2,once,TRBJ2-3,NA,TGTGCCAGCAGCTTCCCCCAAGAAACTGTAACAGATACGCAGTATTTT,CASSFPQETVTDTQYF
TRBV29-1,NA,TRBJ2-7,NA,TGCAGCGTTGAAAGGTCCATGGGAGGCGAGCAGTACTTC,CSVERSMGGEQYF
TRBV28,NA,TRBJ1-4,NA,TGTGCCAGCAGTTTCGGGCCGACGGACTTAAATGAAAAACTGTTTTTT,CASSFGPTDLNEKLFF
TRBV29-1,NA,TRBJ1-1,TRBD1,TGCAGCGTTACACCGACAGGGGGGGCTGAAGCTTTCTTT,CSVTPTGGAEAFF
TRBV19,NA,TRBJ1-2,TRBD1,TGTGCCAGTAGTACCCGGACAGGGCTGGACGGCTACACCTTC,CASSTRTGLDGYTF
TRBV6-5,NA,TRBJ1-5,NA,TGTGCCAGCAGTGAAAGACAGAATAATCAGCCCCAGCATTTT,CASSERQNNQPQHF
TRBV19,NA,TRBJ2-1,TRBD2,TGTGCCAGTAGGAGCGGGAGAGCATCCTACAATGAGCAGTTCTTC,CASRSGRASYNEQFF
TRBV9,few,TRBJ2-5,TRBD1,TGTGCCAGCAGCCCCCACTACAGGGGAGAGACCCAGTACTTC,CASSPHYRGETQYF
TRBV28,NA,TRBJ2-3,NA,TGTGCCAGCAGCCCATCTTCCGGGAGCGCAGATACGCAGTATTTT,CASSPSSGSADTQYF
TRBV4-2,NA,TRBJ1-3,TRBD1,TGTGCCAGCAGCCAAATCAGGGGGACGGGAAACACCATATATTTT,CASSQIRGTGNTIYF
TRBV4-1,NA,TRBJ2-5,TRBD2,TGCGCCAGCAGCCAAGTGGGGCGGGAGGGCCGAGAGACCCAGTACTTC,CASSQVGREGRETQYF
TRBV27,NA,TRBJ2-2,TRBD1,TGTGCCAGCAGTCCCTTCGGACAGGGGAACACCGGGGAGCTGTTTTTT,CASSPFGQGNTGELFF
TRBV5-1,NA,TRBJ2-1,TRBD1,TGCGCCAGCAGCTTGGTCGGACAGGGTCTCCATGAGCAGTTCTTC,CASSLVGQGLHEQFF
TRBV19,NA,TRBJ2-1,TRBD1,TGTGCCAGTAGTAGACAGGGCCGGCCCTACAATGAGCAGTTCTTC,CASSRQGRPYNEQFF
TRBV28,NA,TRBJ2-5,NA,TGTGCCAGCAGTTTACCCCAGGGTAGAGAGACCCAGTACTTC,CASSLPQGRETQYF
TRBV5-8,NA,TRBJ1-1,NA,TGTGCCAGCAGCTTGCCGGGGAGAGGGGGGAACACTGAAGCTTTCTTT,CASSLPGRGGNTEAFF
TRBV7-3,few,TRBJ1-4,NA,TGTGCCAGCAGCTTACTTCACACAGCAACTAATGAAAAACTGTTTTTT,CASSLLHTATNEKLFF
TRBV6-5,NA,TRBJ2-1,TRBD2,TGTGCCAGCAGTTACGTGGGCGGGAGCGGCGGTGATGAGCAGTTCTTC,CASSYVGGSGGDEQFF
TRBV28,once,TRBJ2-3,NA,TGTGCCAGCAGTTTGGCCCGCCGCACAGATACGCAGTATTTT,CASSLARRTDTQYF
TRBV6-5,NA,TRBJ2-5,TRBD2,TGTGCCAGCAGTCCCCCGGGACTAGCGGGGCTCCAGTACTTC,CASSPPGLAGLQYF
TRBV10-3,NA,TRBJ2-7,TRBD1,TGTGCCATCAGTGCACCGGGACAGGGGAGTCTCGAGCAGTACTTC,CAISAPGQGSLEQYF